The clone carrying this T cell receptor (beta chain) was observed once. Other nucleotide sequences from this sample produce the same CDR3. These data originate in a study of blood T cell repertoires in COVID-19. Background on the study: Material from acute and convalescent COVID-19 was sourced from the United States, Italy and Spain. Sample material is recorded as cDNA or gDNA derived from T cells, B-cell-depleted T cells, or PBMCs.

Original methodology: Estimates of nucleated cell counts were drawn from the amplification of reference gene primers. Measured with immunoSEQ multiplex PCR; TCRdb has only the in-frame clones, and not every one. D and trimming come from the DNA, and the V and J calls and clone size come from that table. The table records some 80,000 clones, 80% of them present only once. Trimming took off 0 bases at V and 3 bases at J, with 8 bases between the two ends. There are 14 residues in the CDR3. Germline loops: CDR1 SGHTA, CDR2 FQGNSA. Sequencing input: peripheral blood. The receptor was isolated from a man between 60 and 75 years old with active or convalescent COVID-19. The chain has TRBV7-2 and TRBJ1-2; D uncertain. Here the CDR3 reads CASSLAGADYGYTF. The CDR3 bases are TGTGCCAGCAGCTTAGCGGGCGCAGACTATGGCTACACCTTC. The whole variable domain, remainder taken from reference TRBV7-2 and TRBJ1-2, is GAGVSQSPSNKVTEKGKDVELRCDPISGHTALYWYRQSLGQGLEFLIYFQGNSAPDKSGLPSDRFSAERTGGSVSTLTIQRTQQEDSAVYLCASSLAGADYGYTFGSGTRLTVV.